One and the same sample provided the 4 T cell receptor beta chains below, sequenced in a study of blood T cell repertoires in COVID-19. Sequenced by immunoSEQ multiplex PCR; TCRdb stores in-frame clones only, minus some. The sample lists some 210,000 clones, around 82% occurring once. Sequencing input: peripheral blood. The origin of the receptors is a man aged 45-65 years with active or convalescent COVID-19.

V is TRBV7-2 and J is TRBJ2-7; D ambiguous. Germline V CDR1 and CDR2: SGHTA, FQGNSA. This CDR3 region has 12 residues. Between the trimmed V and J ends, which lost 5 bases and 2 bases, there was a span of 7 bases. For the CDR3, the DNA is TGTGCCAGCAGCGGCATACCCTACGAGCAGTACTTC. Amino acid sequence: CASSGIPYEQYF.

J is TRBJ1-1 and V is TRBV7-2; D gene ambiguous. CDR1 and CDR2 from the germline V gene are SGHTA and FQGNSA. Trimming took off 1 base at V and 0 bases at J, with 6 bases between the two ends. This CDR3 has 14 residues. Here the CDR3 DNA reads TGTGCCAGCAGCTTAGTTCTTGTGAACACTGAAGCTTTCTTT. Translation: CASSLVLVNTEAFF.

A note on this clone: Other nucleotide sequences from this sample produce the same CDR3. J is TRBJ1-2 and V is TRBV7-9; 9 bases fit TRBD1. Per the germline V gene, CDR1 is SEHNR and CDR2 is FQNEAQ (reference sequence). The CDR3 spans 14 residues. The V segment lost 5 bases and the J segment 6 bases; nucleotides outside the gene matches: 7. The CDR3 coding sequence is TGTGCCAGCAGCCTATTACAGGGGGCGGATGGCTACACCTTC. Translating it yields CASSLLQGADGYTF. Combining the CDR3 with reference TRBV7-9 and TRBJ1-2 gives the whole variable domain DTGVSQNPRHKITKRGQNVTFRCDPISEHNRLYWYRQTLGQGPEFLTYFQNEAQLEKSRLLSDRFSAERPKGSFSTLEIQRTEQGDSAMYLCASSLLQGADGYTFGSGTRLTVV.

V gene TRBV5-1 combines with J gene TRBJ1-4, with D possibly being TRBD1 (6 bases). The CDR3 is 15 amino acids. CDR1 SGHRS and CDR2 YFSETQ come from the germline V gene. V lost 4 bases and J 1 base, leaving 11 bases between the germline ends. The CDR3 loop reads CASSRMTGTNEKLFF. CDR3 DNA: TGCGCCAGCAGCCGGATGACAGGAACTAATGAAAAACTGTTTTTT.